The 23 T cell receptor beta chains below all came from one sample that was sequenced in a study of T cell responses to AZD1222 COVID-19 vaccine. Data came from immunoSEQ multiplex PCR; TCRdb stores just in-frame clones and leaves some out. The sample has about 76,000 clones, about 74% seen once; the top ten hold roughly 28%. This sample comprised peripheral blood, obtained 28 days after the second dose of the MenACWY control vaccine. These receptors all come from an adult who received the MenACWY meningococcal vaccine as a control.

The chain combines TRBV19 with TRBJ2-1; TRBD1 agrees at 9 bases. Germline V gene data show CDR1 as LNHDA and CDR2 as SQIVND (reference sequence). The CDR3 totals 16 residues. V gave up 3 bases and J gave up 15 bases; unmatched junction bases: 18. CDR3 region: CASSMMAQGAPLSMFF. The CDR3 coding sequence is TGTGCCAGTAGTATGATGGCACAGGGGGCCCCCCTATCTATGTTCTTC.

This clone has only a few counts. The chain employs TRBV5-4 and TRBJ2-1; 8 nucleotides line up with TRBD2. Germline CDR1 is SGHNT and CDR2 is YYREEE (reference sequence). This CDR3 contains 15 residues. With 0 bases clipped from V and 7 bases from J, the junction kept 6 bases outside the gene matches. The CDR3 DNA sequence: TGTGCCAGCAGCTTGGAGGGCGGGGGGTGGAATGAGCAGTTCTTC. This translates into CASSLEGGGWNEQFF.

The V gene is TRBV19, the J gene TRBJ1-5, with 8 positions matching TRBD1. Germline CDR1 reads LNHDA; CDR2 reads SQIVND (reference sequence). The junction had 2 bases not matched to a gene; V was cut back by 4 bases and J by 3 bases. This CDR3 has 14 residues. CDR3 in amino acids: CASSRQGFNQPQHF. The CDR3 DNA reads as TGTGCCAGTAGTAGACAGGGGTTCAATCAGCCCCAGCATTTT.

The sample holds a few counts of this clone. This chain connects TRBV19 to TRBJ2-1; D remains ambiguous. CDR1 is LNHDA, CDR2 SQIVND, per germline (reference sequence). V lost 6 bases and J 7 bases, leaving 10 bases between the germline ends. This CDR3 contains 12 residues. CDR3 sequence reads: CASSPGWNEQFF. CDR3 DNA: TGTGCCAGTAGCCCTGGGTGGAATGAGCAGTTCTTC.

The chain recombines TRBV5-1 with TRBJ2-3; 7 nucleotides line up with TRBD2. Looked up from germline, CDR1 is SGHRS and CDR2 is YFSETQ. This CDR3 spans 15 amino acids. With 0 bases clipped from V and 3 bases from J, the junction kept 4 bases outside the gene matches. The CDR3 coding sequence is TGCGCCAGCAGCTTGGGCGGGAGTCTTACAGATACGCAGTATTTT. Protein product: CASSLGGSLTDTQYF.

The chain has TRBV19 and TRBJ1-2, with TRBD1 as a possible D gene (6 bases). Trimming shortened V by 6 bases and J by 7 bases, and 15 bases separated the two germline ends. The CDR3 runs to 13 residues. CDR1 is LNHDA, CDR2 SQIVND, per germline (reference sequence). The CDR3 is CASSLSGVRGYTF. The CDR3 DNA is TGTGCCAGTAGCTTATCAGGGGTCCGTGGCTACACCTTC.

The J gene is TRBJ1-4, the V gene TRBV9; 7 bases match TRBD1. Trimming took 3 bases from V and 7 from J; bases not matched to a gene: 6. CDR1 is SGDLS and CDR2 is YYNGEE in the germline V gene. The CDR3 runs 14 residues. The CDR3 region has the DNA TGTGCCAGCAGCGGGACAGGTTCGGGTGAAAAACTGTTTTTT. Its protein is CASSGTGSGEKLFF.

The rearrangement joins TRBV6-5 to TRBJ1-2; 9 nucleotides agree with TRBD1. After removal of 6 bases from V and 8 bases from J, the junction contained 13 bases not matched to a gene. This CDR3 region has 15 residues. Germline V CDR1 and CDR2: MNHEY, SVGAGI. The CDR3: CASRGQGGGIVGYTF. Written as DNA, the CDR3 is TGTGCCAGCAGGGGACAGGGAGGGGGTATTGTGGGCTACACCTTC.

The CDR3 bases are TGTGCCAGCAGCGTAGACGGGACAGTCCAAGAGACCCAGTACTTC. The encoded protein is CASSVDGTVQETQYF. The chain couples TRBV9 to TRBJ2-5; 7 nucleotides agree with TRBD1. The CDR3 has 15 amino acids. Germline CDR1 SGDLS, CDR2 YYNGEE. J was trimmed by 1 base and V by 0 bases; bases with no gene match: 3.

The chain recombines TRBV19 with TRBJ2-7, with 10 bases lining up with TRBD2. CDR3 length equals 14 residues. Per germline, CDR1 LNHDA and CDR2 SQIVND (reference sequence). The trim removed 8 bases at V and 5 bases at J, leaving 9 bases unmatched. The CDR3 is CASGAGTSANEQYF. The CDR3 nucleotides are TGTGCCAGTGGGGCTGGGACTAGCGCCAACGAGCAGTACTTC. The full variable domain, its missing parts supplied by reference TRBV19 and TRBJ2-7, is DGGITQSPKYLFRKEGQNVTLSCEQNLNHDAMYWYRQDPGQGLRLIYYSQIVNDFQKGDIAEGYSVSREKKESFPLTVTSAQKNPTAFYLCASGAGTSANEQYFGPGTRLTVT.

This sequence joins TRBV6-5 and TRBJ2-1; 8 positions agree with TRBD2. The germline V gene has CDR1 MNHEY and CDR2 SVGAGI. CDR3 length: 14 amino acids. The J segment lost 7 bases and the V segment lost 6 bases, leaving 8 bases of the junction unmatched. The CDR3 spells CASRKLAGRNEQFF. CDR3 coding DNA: TGTGCCAGCAGAAAATTAGCGGGACGGAATGAGCAGTTCTTC.

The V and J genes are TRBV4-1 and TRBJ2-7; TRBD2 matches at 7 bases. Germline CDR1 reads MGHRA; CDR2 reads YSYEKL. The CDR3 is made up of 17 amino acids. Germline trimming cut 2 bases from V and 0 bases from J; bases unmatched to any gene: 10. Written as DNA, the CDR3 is TGCGCCAGCAGCCAACCTGGGGGGGAACCGAGCTCCTACGAGCAGTACTTC. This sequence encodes CASSQPGGEPSSYEQYF.

In DNA, the CDR3 is TGTGCCAGCAGTGACAGGGGGACAGATGGCTACACCTTC. Its protein product is CASSDRGTDGYTF. V gene TRBV2 combines with J gene TRBJ1-2; 7 bases match TRBD1. The CDR3 has 13 residues. Germline assignment: CDR1 SNHLY and CDR2 FYNNEI. Trimming at V came to 3 bases and at J to 6 bases, leaving 4 bases not matched to a gene.

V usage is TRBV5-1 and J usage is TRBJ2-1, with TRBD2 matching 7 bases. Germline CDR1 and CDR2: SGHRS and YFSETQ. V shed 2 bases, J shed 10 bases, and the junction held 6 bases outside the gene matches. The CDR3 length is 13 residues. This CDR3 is CASSLWRGSEQFF. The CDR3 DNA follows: TGCGCCAGCAGCTTATGGCGGGGGAGCGAGCAGTTCTTC.

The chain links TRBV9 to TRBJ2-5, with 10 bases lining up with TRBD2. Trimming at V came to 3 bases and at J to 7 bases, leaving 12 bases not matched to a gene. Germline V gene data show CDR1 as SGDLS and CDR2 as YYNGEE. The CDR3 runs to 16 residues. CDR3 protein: CASSAEPSGGSGTQYF. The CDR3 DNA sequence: TGTGCCAGCAGCGCGGAACCTAGCGGGGGCTCGGGGACCCAGTACTTC.

The CDR3 DNA reads as TGTGCCAGCAGAAAGGACAGTATCTCCTACGAGCAGTACTTC. It codes for CASRKDSISYEQYF. J is TRBJ2-7 and V is TRBV6-5; D is possibly TRBD1 (6 bases). V gave up 6 bases and J gave up 0 bases, with 12 bases separating them. The CDR3 length is 14 residues. Germline lookup yields CDR1 MNHEY and CDR2 SVGAGI.

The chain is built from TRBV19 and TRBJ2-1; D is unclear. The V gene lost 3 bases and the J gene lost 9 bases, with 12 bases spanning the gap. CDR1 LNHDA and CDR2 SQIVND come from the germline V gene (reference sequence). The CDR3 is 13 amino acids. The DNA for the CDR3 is TGTGCCAGTAGTATGGGCCCGATAAGTGAGCAGTTCTTC. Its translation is CASSMGPISEQFF. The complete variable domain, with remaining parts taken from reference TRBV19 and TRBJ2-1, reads DGGITQSPKYLFRKEGQNVTLSCEQNLNHDAMYWYRQDPGQGLRLIYYSQIVNDFQKGDIAEGYSVSREKKESFPLTVTSAQKNPTAFYLCASSMGPISEQFFGPGTRLTVL.

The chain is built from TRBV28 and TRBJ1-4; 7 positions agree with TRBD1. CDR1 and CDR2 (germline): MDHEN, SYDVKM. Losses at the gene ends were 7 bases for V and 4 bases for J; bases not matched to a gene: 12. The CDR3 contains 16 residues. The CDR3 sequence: CASNPSTGADNEKLFF. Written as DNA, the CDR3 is TGTGCCAGCAACCCATCAACAGGGGCGGATAATGAAAAACTGTTTTTT.

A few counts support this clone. DNA for the CDR3: TGTGCCAGCAGCGCCACGGGACTAGCGGTGATCAATGAGCAGTTCTTC. It yields the protein CASSATGLAVINEQFF. This chain connects TRBV9 to TRBJ2-1; 11 nucleotides align to TRBD2. The CDR3 has 16 amino acids. V lost 3 bases and J lost 6; bases outside the gene matches: 8. Germline values: CDR1 SGDLS, CDR2 YYNGEE.

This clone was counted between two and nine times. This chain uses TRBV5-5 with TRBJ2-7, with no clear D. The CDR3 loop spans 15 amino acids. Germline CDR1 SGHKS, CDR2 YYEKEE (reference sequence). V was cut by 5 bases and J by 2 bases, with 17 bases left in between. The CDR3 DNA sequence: TGTGCCAGCAGATCCTCATATTCGGAGCCCTACGAGCAGTACTTC. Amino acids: CASRSSYSEPYEQYF. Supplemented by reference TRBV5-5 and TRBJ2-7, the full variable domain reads DAGVTQSPTHLIKTRGQQVTLRCSPISGHKSVSWYQQVLGQGPQFIFQYYEKEERGRGNFPDRFSARQFPNYSSELNVNALLLGDSALYLCASRSSYSEPYEQYFGPGTRLTVT.

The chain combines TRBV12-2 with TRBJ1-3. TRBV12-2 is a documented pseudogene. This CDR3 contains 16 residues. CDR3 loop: CASRDGTAGPRNTIYF. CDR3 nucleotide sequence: TGTGCAAGTCGTGACGGGACCGCGGGACCAAGAAACACCATATATTTT.

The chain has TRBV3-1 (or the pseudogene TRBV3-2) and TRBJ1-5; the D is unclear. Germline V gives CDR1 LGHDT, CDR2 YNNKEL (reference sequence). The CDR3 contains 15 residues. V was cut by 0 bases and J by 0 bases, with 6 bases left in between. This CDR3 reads CASSQDAFSNQPQHF. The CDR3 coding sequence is TGTGCCAGCAGCCAAGACGCGTTTAGCAATCAGCCCCAGCATTTT.

CDR3 DNA sequence: TGTGCCAGCAGCTCTGATGGGACAGGGGCCCTCCAAGAGACCCAGTACTTC. This codes for CASSSDGTGALQETQYF. The V call is TRBV5-5, the J call TRBJ2-5, with 10 bases aligning to TRBD1. This CDR3 comprises 17 residues. Trimming removed 3 bases from V and 1 base from J; junction bases left unmatched: 9. Germline values: CDR1 SGHKS, CDR2 YYEKEE (reference sequence).